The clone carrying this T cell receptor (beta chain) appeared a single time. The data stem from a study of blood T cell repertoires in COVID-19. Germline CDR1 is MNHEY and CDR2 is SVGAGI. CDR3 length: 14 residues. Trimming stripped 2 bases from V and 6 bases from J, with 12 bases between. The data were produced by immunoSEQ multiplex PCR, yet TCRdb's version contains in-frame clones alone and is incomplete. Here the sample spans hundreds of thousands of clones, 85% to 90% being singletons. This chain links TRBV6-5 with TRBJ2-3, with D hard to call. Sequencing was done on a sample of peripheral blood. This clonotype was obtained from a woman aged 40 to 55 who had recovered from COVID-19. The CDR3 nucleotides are TGTGCCAGCAGTTACGCCTTGGCATCGGATACGCAGTATTTT. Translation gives CASSYALASDTQYF.